This TCR beta chain came from a study of T cell changes during pregnancy in multiple sclerosis. The trim removed 4 bases at V and 6 bases at J, leaving 6 bases unmatched. The CDR3 is 13 amino acids. Germline V gene lookup returns CDR1 SGHRS and CDR2 YFSETQ. This table comes from immunoSEQ multiplex PCR, and its TCRdb copy is limited to in-frame clones, with some not included. The sample has tens of thousands of clones; approximately 95% are singletons. The chain carries TRBV5-1 and TRBJ1-2; 7 positions agree with TRBD1. Sequenced here: CD4+ T cells from peripheral blood mononuclear cells, sampled after pregnancy. The receptor was derived from a female donor with multiple sclerosis, enrolled in a pregnancy study. CDR3: CASSLAGGNGYTF. CDR3 nucleotide sequence: TGCGCCAGCAGCCTAGCAGGGGGAAATGGCTACACCTTC.